Listed below are T cell receptor beta chains from one sample, sequenced in a study of blood T cell repertoires in COVID-19. Generated by immunoSEQ multiplex PCR, the TCRdb table keeps only in-frame clones and is missing some. The table includes approximately 170,000 clones, approximately 77% detected once. Sequencing was done on a sample of peripheral blood. The receptor set was obtained from a woman over 75 with active or convalescent COVID-19. Both conserved end residues are part of each CDR3. Fields, in order: clone size, D gene, J gene, V gene, CDR3 protein, CDR3 DNA. D genes are given only for firm matches. The size of a clone is reported for some rows only, either as once, few or many, or as a class for expanded clones.

NA,NA,TRBJ1-2,TRBV2,CASSVGWVRGNYGYTF,TGTGCCAGCAGTGTTGGATGGGTACGGGGTAACTATGGCTACACCTTC
NA,NA,TRBJ2-7,TRBV19,CASSSSHRGGYEQYF,TGTGCCAGTAGTTCTAGTCACAGGGGGGGCTACGAGCAGTACTTC
NA,TRBD2,TRBJ2-5,TRBV4-1,CASSHFAGGPAGTQYF,TGCGCCAGCAGCCATTTTGCGGGAGGACCAGCCGGGACCCAGTACTTC
NA,NA,TRBJ2-1,TRBV7-3,CASSLTSYEQFF,TGTGCCAGCAGCTTAACTAGCTATGAGCAGTTCTTC
NA,NA,TRBJ1-4,TRBV11-2,CASSFFRVRNEKLFF,TGTGCCAGCAGCTTCTTTAGAGTTCGTAATGAAAAACTGTTTTTT
NA,TRBD2,TRBJ2-1,TRBV11-3,CASSLTSGSGEQFF,TGTGCCAGCAGCTTAACTAGCGGAAGTGGGGAGCAGTTCTTC
NA,NA,TRBJ1-2,TRBV6-5,CASKLINREYGYTF,TGTGCCAGCAAGCTCATAAACAGGGAGTATGGCTACACCTTC
NA,TRBD2,TRBJ2-1,TRBV4-1,CASSQDPSGRRNEQFF,TGCGCCAGCAGCCAAGATCCCAGCGGGAGGAGGAATGAGCAGTTCTTC
once,NA,TRBJ2-1,TRBV12-3/TRBV12-4,CASSAGYTEQFF,TGTGCCAGCAGCGCCGGGTACACTGAGCAGTTCTTC
once,NA,TRBJ1-2,TRBV28,CASSFRWSYGYTF,TGTGCCAGCAGTTTTAGGTGGAGCTATGGCTACACCTTC
few,TRBD1,TRBJ2-7,TRBV19,CASGSKTGARWEQYF,TGTGCCAGTGGTTCTAAGACAGGGGCGCGGTGGGAGCAGTACTTC
once,NA,TRBJ1-2,TRBV28,CASILSGDGSNYGYTF,TGTGCCAGCATCCTATCGGGGGACGGGTCTAACTATGGCTACACCTTC
NA,NA,TRBJ1-1,TRBV10-3,CAMQVWWNTEAFF,TGTGCCATGCAGGTATGGTGGAACACTGAAGCTTTCTTT
NA,NA,TRBJ2-1,TRBV9,CASSVDDLSSYNEQFF,TGTGCCAGCAGCGTAGATGACTTGAGCTCCTACAATGAGCAGTTCTTC
NA,NA,TRBJ1-1,TRBV10-3,CAIRRDLMNTEAFF,TGTGCCATCAGGCGGGACCTCATGAACACTGAAGCTTTCTTT
NA,NA,TRBJ2-3,TRBV7-9,CASSSSSEVQYF,TGTGCCAGCAGCTCCAGCTCCGAGGTGCAGTATTTT
NA,NA,TRBJ2-1,TRBV5-1,CASSPRGIINEQFF,TGCGCCAGCAGCCCACGGGGGATTATTAATGAGCAGTTCTTC
NA,TRBD1,TRBJ2-7,TRBV5-4,CASSSGQGQGEQYF,TGTGCCAGCAGCTCGGGACAGGGCCAGGGCGAGCAGTACTTC
NA,TRBD1,TRBJ2-5,TRBV7-8,CASSLVGYRGYQETQYF,TGTGCCAGCAGCTTAGTAGGGTACAGGGGGTACCAAGAGACCCAGTACTTC
NA,NA,TRBJ1-4,TRBV6-5,CATSLFQGEKLFF,TGTGCCACCTCCCTTTTCCAGGGTGAAAAACTGTTTTTT
once,NA,TRBJ2-5,TRBV5-4,CASSLAVLQETQYF,TGTGCCAGCAGCTTAGCTGTCCTGCAAGAGACCCAGTACTTC
few,NA,TRBJ1-2,TRBV12-5,CASGFGEGHGYTF,TGTGCTAGTGGTTTCGGGGAGGGCCATGGCTACACCTTC
NA,TRBD1,TRBJ1-1,TRBV30,CAWSVKGRGYWNTEAFF,TGTGCCTGGAGTGTTAAGGGCAGGGGGTATTGGAACACTGAAGCTTTCTTT
NA,NA,TRBJ1-1,TRBV9,CASSRTSNTEAFF,TGTGCCAGCAGCCGAACTAGTAACACTGAAGCTTTCTTT
NA,NA,TRBJ2-2,TRBV18,CASSPPRGGTTGELFF,TGTGCCAGCTCACCTCCCCGTGGGGGGACCACCGGGGAGCTGTTTTTT
NA,NA,TRBJ1-2,TRBV30,CAWSASVYGYTF,TGTGCCTGGAGTGCCTCGGTCTATGGCTACACCTTC
NA,NA,TRBJ1-1,TRBV6-5,CASSYSGNLGAFF,TGTGCCAGCAGTTACTCCGGGAACCTGGGAGCTTTCTTT
NA,NA,TRBJ1-1,TRBV5-4,CASSREEGYTEAFF,TGTGCCAGCAGCAGGGAGGAAGGGTACACTGAAGCTTTCTTT
once,TRBD1,TRBJ1-4,TRBV28,CASSLDRVHEKLFF,TGTGCCAGCAGTTTGGACAGGGTTCATGAAAAACTGTTTTTT
once,NA,TRBJ2-3,TRBV15,CATSRGGSTDTQYF,TGTGCCACCAGCAGAGGCGGGAGCACAGATACGCAGTATTTT
few,TRBD1,TRBJ2-7,TRBV4-1,CASSRVLGQGPYEQYF,TGCGCCAGCAGCCGCGTTCTCGGACAGGGGCCCTACGAGCAGTACTTC
NA,NA,TRBJ2-3,TRBV4-1,CASSQSRPAVGTDTQYF,TGCGCCAGCAGCCAAAGTCGGCCAGCGGTAGGCACAGATACGCAGTATTTT
NA,NA,TRBJ1-6,TRBV5-4,CASSLDRPQNSPLHF,TGTGCCAGCAGCTTGGACAGGCCCCAAAATTCACCCCTCCACTTT
NA,TRBD2,TRBJ2-1,TRBV30,CAWSSAGGKQFF,TGTGCCTGGAGTTCCGCGGGAGGGAAGCAGTTCTTC
NA,NA,TRBJ1-4,TRBV2,CASSVTGANEKLFF,TGTGCCAGCAGTGTTACGGGAGCTAATGAAAAACTGTTTTTT
NA,NA,TRBJ1-6,TRBV27,CASIRKWTGVYSPLHF,TGTGCCAGCATCCGAAAGTGGACGGGGGTATATTCACCCCTCCACTTT
NA,TRBD2,TRBJ2-2,TRBV3-1/TRBV3-2,CASSQKMGGDGELFF,TGTGCCAGCAGCCAGAAAATGGGAGGGGACGGGGAGCTGTTTTTT
NA,TRBD2,TRBJ2-1,TRBV5-1,CASSLPGLAGGNEQFF,TGCGCCAGCAGCTTGCCGGGACTAGCGGGAGGGAATGAGCAGTTCTTC
NA,TRBD1,TRBJ2-3,TRBV5-8,CASSLGQVPDTQYF,TGTGCCAGCAGTTTGGGACAGGTGCCAGATACGCAGTATTTT
NA,TRBD1,TRBJ1-2,TRBV27,CASRTGGRGYTF,TGTGCCAGCAGGACAGGGGGTCGGGGCTACACCTTC